These T cell receptor beta chains were read from a single sample in a study of shared clonotypes between healthy human individuals. The table came from immunoSEQ multiplex PCR; TCRdb's copy has only in-frame clones and leaves some out. The sample shows 300,000 to 400,000 clones, around two thirds of them seen only once. Sequences were obtained from memory CD4+ T cells sorted from blood. The receptors here all came from a man younger than 40 in good health. Both conserved end residues are part of each CDR3. D genes are given only for firm matches. Rows may omit the clone size; those that give it use once, few, many or a size class.

>TRBJ2-5|.|TRBV7-9|17|.
TGTGCCAGCAGCCCCCGATGGGTGGGGGAGAGAAAAGAGACCCAGTACTTC
CASSPRWVGERKETQYF
>TRBJ2-6|.|TRBV7-8|14|.
TGTGCCAGCAGCCCAGGATCCGGGGCCAACGTCCTGACTTTC
CASSPGSGANVLTF
>TRBJ2-1|.|TRBV7-2|15|.
TGTGCCAGCAGTTACGACTCACGGCGGGCAAATGAGCAGTTCTTC
CASSYDSRRANEQFF
>TRBJ2-5|.|TRBV18|16|.
TGTGCCAGCTCCACCCTCGCGGGTCGGGAAGAAGAGACCCAGTACTTC
CASSTLAGREEETQYF
>TRBJ2-3|few|TRBV5-6|13|.
TGTGCCAGCAGCTTGATCAGGACAGATACGCAGTATTTT
CASSLIRTDTQYF
>TRBJ2-7|.|TRBV28|15|.
TGTGCCAGCAGTTTTTCGGGGCCGATGGGGTACGAGCAGTACTTC
CASSFSGPMGYEQYF
>TRBJ2-2|.|TRBV19|13|TRBD1
TGTGCCAGTACTACCACAGGGGCCGGGGAGCTGTTTTTT
CASTTTGAGELFF
>TRBJ2-3|.|TRBV12-5|15|TRBD1
TGTGCTAGTGGTTTCGGACAGGGGGCGACAGATACGCAGTATTTT
CASGFGQGATDTQYF
>TRBJ2-2|.|TRBV5-1|16|TRBD2
TGCGCCAGCAGCTTGGCCGGCGGGAGGGCCTCCGGGGAGCTGTTTTTT
CASSLAGGRASGELFF
>TRBJ2-7|once|TRBV7-6|15|.
TGTGCCAGCAGCCCTACTGGGGGGAGAGCCTACGAGCAGTACTTC
CASSPTGGRAYEQYF
>TRBJ2-2|few|TRBV11-2|15|.
TGTGCCAGCAGCTTCTGGTCTCATGGGGGTGGGGAGCTGTTTTTT
CASSFWSHGGGELFF
>TRBJ1-2|.|TRBV28|14|.
TGTGCCAGCAGTTCCCATTTCGAGGGCTATGGCTACACCTTC
CASSSHFEGYGYTF
>TRBJ2-2|.|TRBV7-9|14|TRBD2
TGTGCCAGCAGTTTTAGCGGGAGCACCGGGGAGCTGTTTTTT
CASSFSGSTGELFF
>TRBJ2-1|.|TRBV15|13|.
TGTGCCACCAGCAGAGATCCGAACAATGAGCAGTTCTTC
CATSRDPNNEQFF
>TRBJ2-7|.|TRBV19|15|.
TGTGCCACCAGGGATCCGGGACGTACTAATTACGAGCAGTACTTC
CATRDPGRTNYEQYF
>TRBJ2-7|.|TRBV19|14|TRBD1
TGTGCCAGTAGTATTCTCGGACAGGGGGCCGAGCAGTACTTC
CASSILGQGAEQYF
>TRBJ1-3|.|TRBV25-1|17|.
TGTGCCAGCAGTGATCTGGGACGGCCGACCTCTGGAAACACCATATATTTT
CASSDLGRPTSGNTIYF